Presented here are 30 T cell receptor beta chains from one specimen sequenced in a study of regulatory T cells in long-lasting Graves disease. Time point indicated: newly diagnosed GD, antithyroid drugs for less than 3 months. PBMC-extracted RNA yielded the TCR library. HTBI primers from iRepertoire and Arm-PCR of CDR3 regions yielded the TCR beta libraries. TCRdb called the multiplex PCR reads again in MiXCR, with one record for every CDR3 protein. Of 350,000 to 500,000 distinct CDR3 sequences listed, roughly 15% are singletons. The sample also formed part of further work on T cells in Graves' hyperthyroidism and ophthalmopathy.

The input for sequencing was peripheral blood mononuclear cells (PBMCs), taken at new diagnosis, from a patient treated with antithyroid drugs. Source of these receptors: a woman younger than 35 with Graves disease.

This clonotype was picked up a small number of times. The chain is built from TRBV30 and TRBJ1-5, with 7 bases that match TRBD1. V shed 2 bases and J 5 bases; nucleotides not matched to a gene: 9. The CDR3 has 15 amino acids. Germline CDR1 reads GTSNPN; CDR2 reads SVGIG (reference sequence). The CDR3 DNA reads TGTGCCTGGAGTTCGACAGGGCTGAGCTATCAGCCCCAGCATTTT. Translating gives CAWSSTGLSYQPQHF.

This clonotype was found many times. The chain uses TRBV28 and TRBJ2-4; D might be TRBD1 (5 bases). CDR1 is MDHEN, CDR2 SYDVKM, per germline. The CDR3 totals 15 residues. Trimming stripped 6 bases from V and 3 bases from J, with 15 bases between. CDR3 region: CASRPGKRSKNIQYF. Written as DNA, the CDR3 is TGTGCCAGCAGACCAGGGAAGAGGAGCAAAAACATTCAGTACTTC.

This clonotype was detected a few times. This chain connects TRBV20-1 to TRBJ2-5; 16 bases line up with TRBD2. Trimming took 2 bases from V and 5 from J; bases not matched to a gene: 5. CDR3 length equals 16 residues. From germline, CDR1 is DFQATT and CDR2 SNEGSKA (reference sequence). CDR3 nucleotides: TGCAGTGCTAGAAGTTTGGGACTAGCGGGAGGGGAGACCCAGTACTTC. It is translated as CSARSLGLAGGETQYF.

This clonotype was counted ten times or more. The chain links TRBV28 to TRBJ1-1, with 7 bases aligning to TRBD1. Germline CDR1 is MDHEN and CDR2 is SYDVKM. This CDR3 spans 16 amino acids. After removal of 6 bases from V and 6 bases from J, the junction contained 16 bases not matched to a gene. The CDR3 bases are TGTGCCAGCAGCCAGGGGGGGGGGCGAGTCCTTGCTGAAGCTTTCTTT. Protein sequence: CASSQGGGRVLAEAFF.

This clonotype appeared a few times. The V gene is TRBV30, the J gene TRBJ2-2; 7 bases agree with TRBD2. Germline V gives CDR1 GTSNPN, CDR2 SVGIG (reference sequence). Losses at the gene ends were 4 bases for V and 3 bases for J; bases not matched to a gene: 8. The CDR3 contains 15 residues. The CDR3 nucleotides read TGTGCCTGGATCGTAAGGGGAGGGTACACCGGGGAGCTGTTTTTT. It codes for CAWIVRGGYTGELFF.

This clonotype was detected a few times. The gene calls are TRBV25-1 and TRBJ2-7; D may be TRBD1 or TRBD2 (5 bases each). Trimming removed 3 bases at V and 3 bases at J, with 18 bases between. Germline-derived CDR1 and CDR2 are MGHDK and SYGVNS. This CDR3 region has 16 residues. The CDR3 DNA reads as TGTGCCAGCAGTGAGAGGAGAGGGGCGCTACTCTACGAGCAGTACTTC. As protein: CASSERRGALLYEQYF.

This clonotype was counted many times. The chain has TRBV7-9 and TRBJ2-1, with a tentative D call TRBD2 (5 bases). CDR1 and CDR2 (germline): SEHNR, FQNEAQ (reference sequence). Trimming took 5 bases from V and 9 from J, leaving 23 bases between them. CDR3 length equals 16 residues. The DNA of the CDR3 is TGTGCCAGCAGCCCGGCCGGCGGACTGAAGATTAGTGAGCAGTTCTTC. Amino acid sequence: CASSPAGGLKISEQFF. The whole variable domain, remainder taken from reference TRBV7-9 and TRBJ2-1, is DTGVSQNPRHKITKRGQNVTFRCDPISEHNRLYWYRQTLGQGPEFLTYFQNEAQLEKSRLLSDRFSAERPKGSFSTLEIQRTEQGDSAMYLCASSPAGGLKISEQFFGPGTRLTVL.

The chain joins TRBV9 to TRBJ1-4; D is perhaps TRBD1 (6 bases). Germline loops: CDR1 SGDLS, CDR2 YYNGEE. The V end was cut by 0 bases, the J end by 8 bases, with 14 bases between. There are 15 residues in the CDR3. The CDR3 sequence is CASSVEGGLGEKLFF. The CDR3 region has the DNA TGTGCCAGCAGCGTAGAGGGGGGCCTCGGCGAAAAACTGTTTTTT.

This clonotype was recorded a few times. V is TRBV7-3 and J is TRBJ2-1, with D possibly matching TRBD2 (6 bases). This CDR3 region has 17 residues. V gave up 2 bases and J gave up 14 bases, with 28 bases separating them. CDR1 and CDR2 from the germline V gene are SGHTA and FQGTGA. The CDR3 region has the DNA TGTGCCAGCAGCTTAGGGTATTTGGGACTGGGGGGACGCTGGAAGTTCTTC. Protein sequence: CASSLGYLGLGGRWKFF.

The sample holds many counts of this clonotype. The chain is built from TRBV9 and TRBJ2-5; 12 bases agree with TRBD2. Looked up from germline, CDR1 is SGDLS and CDR2 is YYNGEE. This CDR3 is 16 amino acids long. Unmatched junction bases numbered 0, after V lost 0 bases and J lost 0 bases. The CDR3 region has the DNA TGTGCCAGCAGCGTAGGACTAGCGGGGGACCAAGAGACCCAGTACTTC. This codes for CASSVGLAGDQETQYF.

V gene TRBV30 combines with J gene TRBJ1-1; TRBD1 is a possible D gene (6 bases). The CDR3 sequence is 16 residues long. Germline CDR1 is GTSNPN and CDR2 is SVGIG (reference sequence). V lost 3 bases, J lost 5 bases, and 22 bases lay in between. For the CDR3, the DNA is TGTGCCTGGAGCGCAAGCTTCCGACAGGCAAGAACTGAAGCTTTCTTT. Residues: CAWSASFRQARTEAFF. Complete variable domain (other parts from reference TRBV30 and TRBJ1-1): SQTIHQWPATLVQPVGSPLSLECTVEGTSNPNLYWYRQAAGRGLQLLFYSVGIGQISSEVPQNLSASRPQDRQFILSSKKLLLSDSGFYLCAWSASFRQARTEAFFGQGTRLTVV.

This clonotype has ten or more counts. The chain carries TRBV12-3 or TRBV12-4 and TRBJ1-1; weak D call: TRBD1 (5 bases). V was shortened by 1 base and J by 4 bases, with 13 bases between the two germline ends. The CDR3 has 15 residues. The CDR3 sequence is CASSLGIGVGTEAFF. The CDR3 DNA follows: TGTGCCAGCAGTTTAGGTATAGGGGTAGGCACTGAAGCTTTCTTT.

The chain recombines TRBV13 with TRBJ2-3; D assignment may be TRBD1 or TRBD2 (5 bases each). V was clipped by 1 base and J by 0 bases, with 11 bases between them. Germline assignment: CDR1 PRHDT and CDR2 FYEKMQ (reference sequence). This CDR3 comprises 16 residues. The CDR3 DNA reads as TGTGCCAGCAGCTTAGTGGGGGAGACTAGCACAGATACGCAGTATTTT. Its protein is CASSLVGETSTDTQYF.

This clonotype appeared a few times. This chain uses TRBV20-1 with TRBJ1-6; D not resolved. CDR1 and CDR2 from the germline V gene are DFQATT and SNEGSKA (reference sequence). The CDR3 runs to 19 residues. The V end lost 0 bases, the J end lost 0 bases, and 18 bases lay between the germline ends. The CDR3 loop is CSARDPGLFLSSYNSPLHF. CDR3 sequence (DNA): TGCAGTGCTAGAGACCCTGGATTATTCCTTAGCTCCTATAATTCACCCCTCCACTTT.

This clonotype came up many times. The chain recombines TRBV18 with TRBJ1-3, with no clear D. The V end lost 2 bases, the J end lost 4 bases, and 6 bases lay between the germline ends. Germline V gene data show CDR1 as KGHSH and CDR2 as LQKENI. This CDR3 comprises 13 residues. CDR3 bases: TGTGCCAGCTCACCAGGGGTCGGAAACACCATATATTTT. It codes for CASSPGVGNTIYF.

This clonotype was seen many times. This chain joins TRBV27 and TRBJ2-7; D is unresolved. The CDR3 contains 13 residues. The germline CDR1 and CDR2 sequences are MNHEY and SMNVEV (reference sequence). The V end was cut by 2 bases, the J end by 2 bases, with 7 bases between. The CDR3 spells CASSLTDPYEQYF. The CDR3 nucleotides read TGTGCCAGCAGTTTAACGGACCCCTACGAGCAGTACTTC.

This clonotype was counted many times. The rearrangement uses TRBV6-2 or TRBV6-3 and TRBJ2-1, with D hard to call. The CDR3 sequence is 16 residues long. V was cut by 2 bases and J by 1 base, with 12 bases left in between. The germline V gene encodes CDR1 MNHEY and CDR2 SVGEGT. The chain's CDR3 is CASSYGGGSSYNEQFF. The CDR3 nucleotides are TGTGCCAGCAGTTACGGTGGCGGATCGTCCTACAATGAGCAGTTCTTC.

This clonotype was detected only a few times. V and J are TRBV7-2 and TRBJ2-7, with 9 nucleotides matching TRBD1. The CDR3 spans 16 residues. Germline lookup yields CDR1 SGHTA and CDR2 FQGNSA. After removal of 3 bases from V and 6 bases from J, the junction contained 12 bases not matched to a gene. CDR3 loop: CASSFSPGQGGSEQYF. The CDR3, as DNA: TGTGCCAGCAGCTTCTCGCCGGGACAGGGTGGTTCCGAGCAGTACTTC.

Here the CDR3 DNA reads TGTGCCAGCAGCCCAGGCGGGGGCGCAGATACGCAGTATTTT. This codes for CASSPGGGADTQYF. This chain links TRBV9 with TRBJ2-3; D is perhaps TRBD2 (7 bases). This CDR3 is 14 amino acids long. Per germline, CDR1 SGDLS and CDR2 YYNGEE. V lost 4 bases, J lost 4 bases, and 13 bases lay in between.

The table lists this clonotype with many counts. The chain carries TRBV7-3 and TRBJ2-1; D uncertain. CDR3 length equals 17 residues. Germline-derived CDR1 and CDR2 are SGHTA and FQGTGA. V shed 1 base and J shed 0 bases, with 13 bases lying between them. CDR3: CASSLNLAADSYNEQFF. As DNA, the CDR3 is TGTGCCAGCAGCTTAAATCTCGCGGCAGACTCCTACAATGAGCAGTTCTTC. Based on the CDR3 plus reference TRBV7-3 and TRBJ2-1, the full variable domain is GAGVSQTPSNKVTEKGKYVELRCDPISGHTALYWYRQSLGQGPEFLIYFQGTGAADDSGLPNDRFFAVRPEGSVSTLKIQRTERGDSAVYLCASSLNLAADSYNEQFFGPGTRLTVL.

This clonotype has a count of ten or more. This chain links TRBV7-9 with TRBJ2-7; TRBD2 might be the D (5 bases). Germline V gene data show CDR1 as SEHNR and CDR2 as FQNEAQ (reference sequence). Deletions cut 1 base from V and 5 bases from J, with 6 bases between. CDR3 length equals 12 residues. The CDR3 here is CASSLEGDEQYF. In DNA form, the CDR3 reads TGTGCCAGCAGCTTAGAGGGAGACGAGCAGTACTTC.

For this clonotype: With a far larger clone one base away, a read error is the likely cause. The V and J genes are TRBV28 and TRBJ2-5, with unresolved D. Trimming removed 5 bases at V and 11 bases at J, with 24 bases between. CDR3 length: 15 residues. Germline CDR1 and CDR2: MDHEN and SYDVKM. The CDR3 DNA reads TGTGCCAGCAGTATTGGCGGATTCTCCTACAATGAGCAGTACTTC. This codes for CASSIGGFSYNEQYF.

This clonotype has a count of ten or more. This chain joins TRBV20-1 and TRBJ1-2; 9 bases fit TRBD1. Germline V gene lookup returns CDR1 DFQATT and CDR2 SNEGSKA (reference sequence). V lost 3 bases, J lost 8 bases, and 4 bases stayed unmatched. The CDR3 consists of 12 residues. CDR3: CSASRTGEGYTF. Here the CDR3 DNA reads TGCAGTGCTAGTAGGACAGGGGAAGGCTACACCTTC.

The table lists this clonotype with many counts. V is TRBV7-2 and J is TRBJ2-7; weak D call: TRBD2 (6 bases). The CDR3 sequence is 15 residues long. The germline V gene encodes CDR1 SGHTA and CDR2 FQGNSA. V was cut by 1 base and J by 3 bases, with 13 bases left in between. Written as DNA, the CDR3 is TGTGCCAGCAGCTTAGTTCGGGGGTTAGGCTACGAGCAGTACTTC. It specifies CASSLVRGLGYEQYF.

This chain links TRBV24-1 with TRBJ1-2; D not certain. V dropped 4 bases and J dropped 2 bases, with 10 bases sitting between them. Germline V CDR1 and CDR2: KGHDR, SFDVKD. This CDR3 is built from 14 residues. The CDR3 sequence is CATSEGDWNYGYTF. As DNA, the CDR3 is TGTGCCACCAGTGAGGGAGACTGGAACTATGGCTACACCTTC.

This clonotype was observed at least ten times. The rearrangement links TRBV12-3 or TRBV12-4 to TRBJ1-5; perhaps TRBD1 as D (5 bases). CDR3 length: 14 residues. V lost 8 bases and J lost 4, with 15 bases in between. The CDR3 loop reads CASGDSGLNQPQHF. The CDR3 coding sequence is TGTGCCAGCGGAGATTCAGGGTTGAATCAGCCCCAGCATTTT.

This clonotype was observed at least ten times. The rearrangement joins TRBV7-9 to TRBJ1-2, with D possibly TRBD1 on 6 matching bases. Between the trimmed V and J ends, which lost 5 bases and 4 bases, there was a span of 14 bases. Germline V gene sequence: CDR1 SEHNR, CDR2 FQNEAQ (reference sequence). The CDR3 covers 14 residues. The CDR3 nucleotides read TGTGCCAGCAGCCTTCTGACAGGAGGCTATGGCTACACCTTC. Translation: CASSLLTGGYGYTF. Supplemented by reference TRBV7-9 and TRBJ1-2, the full variable domain reads DTGVSQNPRHKITKRGQNVTFRCDPISEHNRLYWYRQTLGQGPEFLTYFQNEAQLEKSRLLSDRFSAERPKGSFSTLEIQRTEQGDSAMYLCASSLLTGGYGYTFGSGTRLTVV.

As concerns this clonotype: Since a much larger clone is just one base distant, this may be a read error. The chain joins TRBV6-1 to TRBJ1-2; a possible D gene is TRBD1 (5 bases). The CDR3 covers 13 residues. CDR1 and CDR2 from the germline V gene are MNHNS and SASEGT. With 7 bases removed from V and 4 bases from J, the gap between germline ends came to 13 bases. The CDR3 loop is CASTLGDVYGYTF. CDR3 bases: TGTGCCAGCACCCTCGGGGACGTCTATGGCTACACCTTC.

Regarding this clonotype: At one boundary the junction diverges from the germline segment, which might be a read error. The V gene is TRBV7-2, the J gene TRBJ2-1, with 7 bases identical to TRBD2. This CDR3 region has 12 residues. Germline V gives CDR1 SGHTA, CDR2 FQGNSA. The DNA for the CDR3 is TGCGCCAGCAGACAAAGCGGGACTGAGCAGTTCTTC. This translates into CASRQSGTEQFF.

This clonotype was picked up a small number of times. The CDR3 spells CASSLESTQYF. The CDR3 DNA is TGTGCCAGCAGTCTGGAATCAACGCAGTATTTT. V and J are TRBV28 and TRBJ2-3; D is ambiguous. With 5 bases removed from V and 9 bases from J, the gap between germline ends came to 9 bases. Germline CDR1 MDHEN, CDR2 SYDVKM. This CDR3 has 11 residues.